This TCR beta chain was observed in a study of glioma-infiltrating T cells after dendritic cell vaccination. CDR1 is MDHEN and CDR2 is SYDVKM in the germline V gene. The CDR3 sequence is 14 residues long. Trimming cost V 5 bases and J 5 bases; bases outside gene matches: 6. Some clones are missing from TCRdb's copy, which holds only in-frame ones; the method was immunoSEQ multiplex PCR. The table shows about 64,000 clones, with roughly four fifths occurring only once. This specimen was blood, taken before dendritic cell vaccination. This clonotype originated in a human donor with glioblastoma. This chain links TRBV28 with TRBJ2-5, with 9 bases that match TRBD2. CDR3 coding DNA: TGTGCCAGCAGTACCGGGACTAGCATGGAGACCCAGTACTTC. Residues: CASSTGTSMETQYF.